The rows below give T cell receptor beta chains drawn from one sample of a study of early T cells in non-severe SARS-CoV-2 infection. TCRdb redid the calling of the 5' RACE reads with MiXCR, one entry per CDR3 protein. The table lists roughly 31,000 distinct CDR3 sequences, 9% to 10% of them singletons. The sequencing input was whole blood. The receptors were gathered from an adult who was a healthcare worker with PCR-confirmed SARS-CoV-2 infection or an uninfected control (not recorded which). Both conserved end residues are part of each CDR3. The order of the fields is D gene, J gene, clone size, V gene, CDR3 DNA, CDR3 protein. The D gene is left open where the match is weak. For some rows the clone size is stated as once, few or many, or as a class when expanded; others skip it.

.,TRBJ2-7,.,TRBV29-1,TGCAGCGTTGAAGTGGCGGGACTGCATGACGAGCAGTACTTC,CSVEVAGLHDEQYF
.,TRBJ2-3,many,TRBV7-3,TGTGCCAGCAGCTTATCGCTAGTCAGCACAGATACGCAGTATTTT,CASSLSLVSTDTQYF
.,TRBJ2-1,few,TRBV29-1,TGCAGCGCGGCGGAGAGTTTCTCCTACAATGAGCAGTTCTTC,CSAAESFSYNEQFF
.,TRBJ1-5,many,TRBV7-8,TGTGCCAGCAGCTTGGTTTGGGGCAGCAATCAGCCCCAGCATTTT,CASSLVWGSNQPQHF
.,TRBJ2-7,medium-sized,TRBV14,TGTGCCAGCAGCCTCAGAACGAGTGGGCAGTACTTC,CASSLRTSGQYF
TRBD1,TRBJ1-4,.,TRBV20-1,TGCAGTGTAGAACAGGGACAGGGGTCGGAAAAACTGTTTTTT,CSVEQGQGSEKLFF
TRBD1,TRBJ2-7,many,TRBV28,TGTGCCAGCAGTCCTCCGGGGACAGGGGGGCTTTACGAGCAGTACTTC,CASSPPGTGGLYEQYF
TRBD1,TRBJ2-3,.,TRBV5-1,TGCGCCAGCTGGGACAGGGGGCGCACAGATACGCAGTATTTT,CASWDRGRTDTQYF
.,TRBJ2-7,many,TRBV4-3,TGCGCCAGCAGCCAAGAGAGAAGCCCCCCCCACTACGAGCAGTACTTC,CASSQERSPPHYEQYF
.,TRBJ2-4,many,TRBV6-2/TRBV6-3,TGTGCCAGCAGTCCCGCGGACACCTGGGCCAAAAACATTCAGTACTTC,CASSPADTWAKNIQYF
.,TRBJ2-1,many,TRBV5-1,TGCGCCAGCAGCTCCAAGCTAGGGTTTGGCAATGAGCAGTTCTTC,CASSSKLGFGNEQFF
.,TRBJ2-2,many,TRBV7-3,TGTGCCAGCAGCTTGGCCAGGGCGGCCGGGGAGCTGTTTTTT,CASSLARAAGELFF
.,TRBJ1-1,many,TRBV12-3/TRBV12-4,TGTGCCAGCACCGTGGGGACGACAGGTAATGAAGCTTTCTTT,CASTVGTTGNEAFF
TRBD1,TRBJ1-2,few,TRBV10-3,TGTGCCATCGATGGGACAGGGGTTACAGGCTACACCTTC,CAIDGTGVTGYTF
.,TRBJ2-2,many,TRBV20-1,TGCAGTGCTAGAGCTATTGGACTTAACACCGGGGAGCTGTTTTTT,CSARAIGLNTGELFF
.,TRBJ2-1,many,TRBV6-2/TRBV6-3,TGTGCCAGCAGTTACCCTAGACTCCCCAGCTCCTACAATGAGCAGTTCTTC,CASSYPRLPSSYNEQFF
.,TRBJ1-2,few,TRBV7-2,TGTGCCAGCAGCTTGGGGGCGATCCCGGTCTTC,CASSLGAIPVF
.,TRBJ2-2,.,TRBV19,TGTGCCAGTACCACCCTGGGGGACACCGGGGAGCTGTTTTTT,CASTTLGDTGELFF
.,TRBJ1-1,.,TRBV20-1,TGCAGTGCTAGAGATAAACCGGATCCGAACACTGAAGCTTTCTTT,CSARDKPDPNTEAFF
.,TRBJ2-2,.,TRBV5-6,TGTGCCAGCAGCTTGACGGGTGTGGGGACCGGGGAGCTGTTTTTT,CASSLTGVGTGELFF
.,TRBJ2-5,few,TRBV7-8,TGTGCCAGCAGCTTTAGTATGTGGAAGTCGGAGACCCAGTACTTC,CASSFSMWKSETQYF
TRBD1,TRBJ1-6,few,TRBV14,TGTGCCAGTAGCACCAGGGGACAGGGACGTTCACCCCTCCACTTT,CASSTRGQGRSPLHF
TRBD1,TRBJ1-2,few,TRBV15,TGTGCCACCAGCAGAGGCTTACAGGGGGCGCCCGGCTATGGCTACACCTTC,CATSRGLQGAPGYGYTF
TRBD2,TRBJ2-1,medium-sized,TRBV6-2/TRBV6-3,TGTGCCAGCAGCCAGGGGCCAGCGGGGGTGGAGCAGTTCTTC,CASSQGPAGVEQFF
.,TRBJ1-2,few,TRBV3-1,TGTGCCAGCAGCCAAGAAATAGGGACCAACTATGGCTACACCTTC,CASSQEIGTNYGYTF
TRBD2,TRBJ2-3,.,TRBV2,TGTGCCAGCAGTGAAATAGCGGGGCTCACAGATACGCAGTATTTT,CASSEIAGLTDTQYF